This T cell receptor beta chain was recorded in a study of blood T cell repertoires in COVID-19. Across the whole study: Donors in the United States, Italy and Spain gave samples during acute or convalescent COVID-19. From T cells, B-cell-depleted T cells, or PBMCs came the material, which was cDNA or gDNA.

Regarding this clone: The same CDR3 also results from other DNA sequences found in this sample.

Profiled with immunoSEQ multiplex PCR; TCRdb holds only in-frame clones, not every one. Of about 440,000 clones listed, around 90% are singletons. This CDR3 region has 15 residues. Deletions cut 0 bases from V and 1 base from J, with 8 bases between. Germline V lookup: CDR1 SGHRS, CDR2 YFSETQ. Participant-given clinical history determined each cohort assignment. The genes are TRBV5-1 and TRBJ1-3; D call uncertain. The clonotype comes from a man aged 18 to 30 who had recovered from COVID-19. Sequencing was performed on PBMCs or T cells enriched from blood (not recorded which). CDR3 sequence (DNA): TGCGCCAGCAGCTTGGGTTCCACATCTGGAAACACCATATATTTT. Amino acids: CASSLGSTSGNTIYF.